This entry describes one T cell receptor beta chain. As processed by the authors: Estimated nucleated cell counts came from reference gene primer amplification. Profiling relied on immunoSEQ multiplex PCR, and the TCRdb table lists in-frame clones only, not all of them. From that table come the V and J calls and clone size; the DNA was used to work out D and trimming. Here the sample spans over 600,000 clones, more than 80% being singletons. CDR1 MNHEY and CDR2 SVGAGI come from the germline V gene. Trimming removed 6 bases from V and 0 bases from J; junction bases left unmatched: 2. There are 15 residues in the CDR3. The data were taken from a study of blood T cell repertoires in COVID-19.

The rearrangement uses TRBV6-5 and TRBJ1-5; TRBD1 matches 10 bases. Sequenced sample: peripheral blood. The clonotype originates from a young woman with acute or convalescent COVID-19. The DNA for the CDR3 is TGTGCCAGCAGGGACAGGGGGTATAGCAATCAGCCCCAGCATTTT. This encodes CASRDRGYSNQPQHF.